One and the same sample provided the 2 T cell receptor beta chains below, sequenced in a study of T cell repertoires in cytomegalovirus infection. TCRdb reanalysed the reads using MiXCR and keeps one entry per CDR3 protein. The sample lists under 850,000 distinct CDR3 sequences, about 40% occurring once. Sample: PBMCs. The source is a human donor in good health (CMV status not recorded). Some clones in this sample may be carry-over from other donors' samples.

This clonotype has only a few counts. The J gene is TRBJ2-3, the V gene TRBV29-1; the match to TRBD2 covers 7 bases. CDR3 size: 12 residues. Losses at the gene ends were 8 bases for V and 2 bases for J; bases not matched to a gene: 4. Looked up from germline, CDR1 is SQVTM and CDR2 is ANQGSEA. The DNA of the CDR3 is TGCAGCCTAGCGGCGGACACAGATACGCAGTATTTT. As protein: CSLAADTDTQYF.

The gene calls are TRBV7-9 and TRBJ2-3; 11 nucleotides line up with TRBD2. V lost 6 bases and J lost 5; bases outside the gene matches: 7. CDR1 and CDR2 (germline): SEHNR, FQNEAQ (reference sequence). This CDR3 has 15 residues. DNA of the CDR3: TGTGCCAGCAGTTCTAGCGGGGGGTCTTTAGATACGCAGTATTTT. Protein product: CASSSSGGSLDTQYF. Looking up the rest from reference TRBV7-9 and TRBJ2-3 gives the full variable domain: DTGVSQNPRHKITKRGQNVTFRCDPISEHNRLYWYRQTLGQGPEFLTYFQNEAQLEKSRLLSDRFSAERPKGSFSTLEIQRTEQGDSAMYLCASSSSGGSLDTQYFGPGTRLTVL.